Sequencing of this T cell receptor (beta chain) was carried out in a study of identical twins. This clonotype was seen repeatedly, ten times or more. CDR1 is MGHRA and CDR2 is YSYEKL in the germline V gene. The CDR3 length is 15 residues. V lost 6 bases and J lost 1; bases outside the gene matches: 7. TCRdb itself ran the 5' RACE reads through MiXCR, one entry per CDR3 protein. The table records approximately 680,000 distinct CDR3 sequences, roughly 7.1% of them present only once. The sample was also linked to a second study, of yellow fever vaccine responses in identical twins.

The chain is built from TRBV4-1 and TRBJ2-3, with 7 bases aligning to TRBD1. The sequencing input was PBMCs. The TCR sequence derives from a woman aged 18-35 years in good health. The CDR3 spells CASSRDSGGTDTQYF. The CDR3, as DNA: TGCGCCAGCAGTCGGGACAGTGGAGGCACAGATACGCAGTATTTT.